A selection of T cell receptor beta chains follows, all from one sample in a study of blood T cell repertoires in COVID-19. Generated by immunoSEQ multiplex PCR, the TCRdb table keeps only in-frame clones and is missing some. The sample includes under 250,000 clones, 85% of them seen just once. Specimen: peripheral blood. All receptors come from an older woman with COVID-19, enrolled during active disease. The CDR3 runs from the conserved cysteine through the conserved F or W. Fields, in order: J gene, V gene, CDR3 protein.

>TRBJ1-6|TRBV7-2
CASSSQGPLHF
>TRBJ2-2|TRBV15
CATSNRVTDTGELFF
>TRBJ1-3|TRBV10-2
CASSESWAGNTIYF
>TRBJ2-2|TRBV3-1/TRBV3-2
CASSQTLGTSGANTGELFF
>TRBJ1-2|TRBV21-1
CASSSRQGITYGYTF
>TRBJ1-5|TRBV5-8
CASSSGQGNQPQHF
>TRBJ1-4|TRBV28
CASSLGGATNEKLFF
>TRBJ2-1|TRBV19
CASSEAYGEQFF
>TRBJ2-1|TRBV6-5
CASSSLAGSYNEQFF
>TRBJ1-2|TRBV10-3
CAISPTQVGTGVSGYTF
>TRBJ2-3|TRBV18
CASSPRLAEGDTQYF
>TRBJ1-2|TRBV18
CASSPLGGGYTF
>TRBJ1-5|TRBV19
CASERRGETQHF
>TRBJ2-2|TRBV2
CASSSTPGTGELFF
>TRBJ1-5|TRBV19
CASSPSTGRSNQPQHF
>TRBJ1-6|TRBV5-6
CASSPPLPTGLWYSPLHF
>TRBJ1-2|TRBV19
CASSTERQGENYGYTF
>TRBJ1-5|TRBV7-2
CASSLDRGQLIQPQHF
>TRBJ2-7|TRBV12-5
CASGLGTGTYEQYF
>TRBJ2-5|TRBV7-6
CASSFLAEETQYF
>TRBJ2-7|TRBV19
CASSLLAGAREQYF
>TRBJ2-2|TRBV9
CASSVGVAGPNTGELFF
>TRBJ1-5|TRBV30
CAWGLSGGWSNQPQHF
>TRBJ2-7|TRBV6-5
CASSYSTGVSYEQYF
>TRBJ1-6|TRBV6-5
CASSYSADWNSPLHF
>TRBJ2-6|TRBV3-1/TRBV3-2
CASSRGGRTGTGVSGANVLTF
>TRBJ1-3|TRBV7-2
CASSLSGGSGNTIYF
>TRBJ2-7|TRBV19
CASSSRATSGSYEQYF
>TRBJ1-2|TRBV19
CASSINLGANYGYTF
>TRBJ1-2|TRBV2
CASSIDRDYGYTF
>TRBJ2-2|TRBV6-6
CASSLPRDTGELFF
>TRBJ2-2|TRBV7-3
CASSPPGRGTGELFF
>TRBJ2-3|TRBV4-3
CASSQGHRTHTDTQYF
>TRBJ1-5|TRBV5-5
CASSSGEGNQPQHF
>TRBJ1-1|TRBV19
CASSGGPGVFRDTEAFF
>TRBJ1-1|TRBV10-3
CAISPGRGDTEAFF
>TRBJ1-2|TRBV28
CASSLPGDRGLVYGYTF
>TRBJ2-2|TRBV27
CASSLFRSAGELFF
>TRBJ1-2|TRBV18
CASSPSRVTDGYTF
>TRBJ1-1|TRBV5-5
CASSLEGAKNTEAFF
>TRBJ1-1|TRBV5-1
CASSLEIMNTEAFF